These 27 T cell receptor beta chains came from one sample sequenced in a study of cytomegalovirus exposure and HLA in healthy donors. Primers for the PCR totalled 60 Vbeta and 13 Jbeta. TCRdb's copy holds only in-frame clones and misses some; the assay was immunoSEQ multiplex PCR. Among 120,000 or so clones listed, over 65% were seen once. Sequencing was performed on PBMCs. These receptor sequences come from a woman in her thirties or forties in good health and CMV-seronegative.

CDR3 in amino acids: CAINQGVQETQYF. The CDR3 DNA is TGTGCCATCAATCAGGGGGTCCAAGAGACCCAGTACTTC. The chain recombines TRBV10-3 with TRBJ2-5; 7 nucleotides agree with TRBD1. Trimming cost V 7 bases and J 1 base; bases outside gene matches: 3. Per germline, CDR1 ENHRY and CDR2 SYGVKD. CDR3 length: 13 amino acids.

V and J are TRBV6-6 and TRBJ1-3; 7 bases fit TRBD1. Per the germline V gene, CDR1 is MNHNY and CDR2 is SVGAGI (reference sequence). V dropped 2 bases and J dropped 8; count of bases not matched to a gene: 12. The CDR3 totals 16 residues. CDR3 protein: CASSYPLRQGEDTIYF. Written as DNA, the CDR3 is TGTGCCAGCAGTTACCCCTTACGACAGGGTGAGGACACCATATATTTT.

The rearrangement joins TRBV5-4 to TRBJ2-3, with D unclear. Germline V lookup: CDR1 SGHNT, CDR2 YYREEE (reference sequence). Trimming cost V 1 base and J 3 bases, with 6 bases left between them. The CDR3 runs to 13 residues. This CDR3 is CASSLYGTDTQYF. The DNA of the CDR3 is TGTGCCAGCAGCTTGTACGGTACAGATACGCAGTATTTT.

The chain is built from TRBV6-1 and TRBJ2-1, with TRBD2 identical over 15 bases. In germline, CDR1 is MNHNS, CDR2 SASEGT. V lost 2 bases and J lost 7; bases outside the gene matches: 3. The CDR3 length is 16 residues. The chain's CDR3 is CASSEPGLAGGNEQFF. CDR3 bases: TGTGCCAGCAGTGAACCGGGACTAGCGGGAGGTAATGAGCAGTTCTTC.

The V call is TRBV5-8, the J call TRBJ2-5; unclear D gene. The tail of the sequence fits TRBJ2-7 better, so the J call may be wrong. The CDR3 is 11 residues long. CDR1 is SGHTS, CDR2 YDEGEE, per germline. The CDR3 protein is CASSLMGEQYF. In DNA, the CDR3 is TGTGCCAGCAGCTTGATGGGCGAGCAGTACTTC.

J is TRBJ1-3 and V is TRBV7-8, with 7 bases lining up with TRBD1. J gave up 4 bases and V 2 bases, and 5 bases lay outside the gene matches. The CDR3 has 15 residues. Per germline, CDR1 SGHVS and CDR2 FQNEAQ. CDR3 coding DNA: TGTGCCAGCAGCTTACAGCCGGGACAGGGAAACACCATATATTTT. Translated, it gives CASSLQPGQGNTIYF.

The chain employs TRBV28 and TRBJ1-2; weak D call: TRBD1 (6 bases). Trimming removed 7 bases from V and 3 bases from J, with 21 bases in between. The CDR3 runs to 16 residues. The germline V gene has CDR1 MDHEN and CDR2 SYDVKM. Written as DNA, the CDR3 is TGTGCCAGCATAGGGGGGGACACCCGAAATCACTATGGCTACACCTTC. Translated: CASIGGDTRNHYGYTF.

The chain carries TRBV27 and TRBJ2-7; 7 nucleotides line up with TRBD1. Germline loops: CDR1 MNHEY, CDR2 SMNVEV (reference sequence). The junction had 6 bases not matched to a gene; V was cut back by 4 bases and J by 0 bases. CDR3 length: 15 residues. CDR3 DNA: TGTGCCAGCAGTTACCTGGGACAGTTCTCCTACGAGCAGTACTTC. Its protein is CASSYLGQFSYEQYF.

The chain couples TRBV28 to TRBJ2-5; no firm D call. The assigned J gene may be wrong: the sequence end matches TRBJ2-7 better. The CDR3 extends over 13 amino acids. Germline V lookup: CDR1 MDHEN, CDR2 SYDVKM. The CDR3 loop is CASQMGSSYEQYF. Written as DNA, the CDR3 is TGTGCCAGCCAGATGGGTAGCTCCTACGAGCAGTACTTC.

The rearrangement joins TRBV5-1 to TRBJ2-5; the D gene is possibly TRBD1 (5 bases). The end of the DNA fits TRBJ2-7 better, so the J call may be wrong. The germline gives CDR1 SGHRS, CDR2 YFSETQ. The length of the CDR3 is 14 residues. The CDR3 loop is CASTLQGAPYEQYF. The CDR3 nucleotides read TGCGCCAGCACCCTACAAGGGGCACCCTACGAGCAGTACTTC.

The chain joins TRBV7-6 to TRBJ2-3, with 8 bases that match TRBD2. Germline-derived CDR1 and CDR2 are SGHVS and FNYEAQ. With 0 bases clipped from V and 2 bases from J, the junction kept 7 bases outside the gene matches. There are 17 residues in the CDR3. This CDR3 is CASSLAPSGLVTDTQYF. Written as DNA, the CDR3 is TGTGCCAGCAGCTTAGCCCCTAGCGGGCTGGTCACAGATACGCAGTATTTT.

The chain recombines TRBV6-6 with TRBJ1-1; no firm D call. The CDR3 is made up of 12 amino acids. V gave up 5 bases and J gave up 0 bases, with 4 bases separating them. Looked up from germline, CDR1 is MNHNY and CDR2 is SVGAGI (reference sequence). The CDR3 coding sequence is TGTGCCAGCAGTCAAATGAACACTGAAGCTTTCTTT. Amino acid sequence: CASSQMNTEAFF.

The chain employs TRBV28 and TRBJ2-7; no clear D. Trimming took off 6 bases at V and 10 bases at J, with 22 bases between the two ends. The CDR3 has 14 residues. Germline CDR1 and CDR2: MDHEN and SYDVKM. The CDR3 sequence: CASSAKRYLREQYF. The CDR3, as DNA: TGTGCCAGCAGCGCCAAACGATATCTACGAGAACAGTACTTC.

The chain has TRBV27 and TRBJ1-6; no definite D call. The ends were cut back, 3 bases at V and 1 base at J, with 7 bases in the middle. CDR1 and CDR2 from the germline V gene are MNHEY and SMNVEV (reference sequence). The CDR3 sequence is 15 residues long. The CDR3, as DNA: TGTGCCAGCAGTTTTAGTGGTTCCTATAATTCACCCCTCCACTTT. It codes for CASSFSGSYNSPLHF.

In DNA, the CDR3 is TGTGCCAGCAGTTTCGGACGGGGACAGGGTGTCGATGGCTACACCTTC. Translating it yields CASSFGRGQGVDGYTF. The chain uses TRBV28 and TRBJ1-2; 9 bases agree with TRBD1. Germline-derived CDR1 and CDR2 are MDHEN and SYDVKM. After removal of 3 bases from V and 6 bases from J, the junction contained 11 bases not matched to a gene. The CDR3 has 16 amino acids.

J is TRBJ2-3 and V is TRBV7-2; 10 bases map to TRBD2. V was clipped by 4 bases and J by 3 bases; unmatched bases: 1. Germline V gene data show CDR1 as SGHTA and CDR2 as FQGNSA. The CDR3 runs to 14 residues. The chain's CDR3 is CASSSGLATDTQYF. The DNA for the CDR3 is TGTGCCAGCAGCTCGGGACTAGCGACAGATACGCAGTATTTT.

J is TRBJ1-6 and V is TRBV6-1; no firm D call. The germline gives CDR1 MNHNS, CDR2 SASEGT. The CDR3 is 15 amino acids. Deletions cut 6 bases from V and 7 bases from J, with 16 bases between. CDR3: CASRGRVTGNSPLHF. The CDR3 DNA reads as TGTGCCAGCAGAGGTCGGGTGACGGGAAATTCACCCCTCCACTTT.

This clone was seen once. The rearrangement uses TRBV6-5 and TRBJ2-5; TRBD2 might be the D (6 bases). The J call may be wrong; the DNA end is better matched by TRBJ2-7. The CDR3 is 16 residues long. Germline CDR1 is MNHEY and CDR2 is SVGAGI. CDR3 in amino acids: CASSYDTSLPGDEQYF. CDR3 coding DNA: TGTGCCAGCAGTTACGATACTAGCCTACCTGGGGACGAGCAGTACTTC.

This rearrangement joins TRBV25-1 to TRBJ1-2, with TRBD1 matching over 9 bases. Trimming at V came to 2 bases and at J to 4 bases, leaving 2 bases not matched to a gene. The CDR3 extends over 14 amino acids. Germline lookup yields CDR1 MGHDK and CDR2 SYGVNS. CDR3 DNA sequence: TGTGCCAGCAGTGAACGGGACAGGGCCTATGGCTACACCTTC. It codes for CASSERDRAYGYTF.

The chain employs TRBV7-9 and TRBJ2-1, with D perhaps TRBD1 (6 bases). CDR3 size: 11 residues. Trimming took 3 bases from V and 15 from J, leaving 12 bases between them. Germline V gives CDR1 SEHNR, CDR2 FQNEAQ (reference sequence). CDR3 amino acids: CASSFGDRPFF. The DNA for the CDR3 is TGTGCCAGCAGCTTCGGCGACAGGCCGTTCTTC.

This clone has a single count. This sequence joins TRBV9 and TRBJ1-2; unclear D gene. Germline-derived CDR1 and CDR2 are SGDLS and YYNGEE. The V end was cut by 0 bases, the J end by 0 bases, with 6 bases between. This CDR3 is built from 14 residues. CDR3 coding DNA: TGTGCCAGCAGCGTAGATCCTGCTAACTATGGCTACACCTTC. Amino acids: CASSVDPANYGYTF.

The chain has TRBV28 and TRBJ2-5, with 9 bases fitting TRBD2. V dropped 2 bases and J dropped 4; count of bases not matched to a gene: 5. The CDR3 is made up of 15 amino acids. The germline V gene encodes CDR1 MDHEN and CDR2 SYDVKM. CDR3 residues: CASSLRAGGGETQYF. CDR3 sequence (DNA): TGTGCCAGCAGTTTAAGAGCGGGAGGAGGAGAGACCCAGTACTTC.

J is TRBJ2-5 and V is TRBV5-4; TRBD2 agrees at 9 bases. CDR1 is SGHNT, CDR2 YYREEE, per germline (reference sequence). The CDR3 runs to 14 residues. With V trimmed by 4 bases and J by 5 bases, 6 bases remained unmatched. CDR3 amino acids: CASSPGTSRETQYF. CDR3 nucleotides: TGTGCCAGCAGCCCCGGGACTAGCAGGGAGACCCAGTACTTC.

In its sample, this clone was seen a few times. V usage is TRBV9 and J usage is TRBJ1-4; D ambiguous. The CDR3 contains 15 residues. Trimming cost V 0 bases and J 4 bases, with 10 bases left between them. Germline V gene sequence: CDR1 SGDLS, CDR2 YYNGEE. The CDR3 loop reads CASSVGGAGNEKLFF. The DNA of the CDR3 is TGTGCCAGCAGCGTAGGAGGCGCGGGTAATGAAAAACTGTTTTTT.

As to this clone: One end of the junction does not line up with germline, which may come from a read error. The chain couples TRBV28 to TRBJ2-4; D possibly corresponds to TRBD2 (6 bases). The CDR3 has 12 amino acids. CDR1 is MDHEN and CDR2 is SYDVKM in the germline V gene. CDR3 sequence: CAGSWRGNIQYF. The CDR3, as DNA: TGTGCCGGCAGTTGGCGGGGAAACATTCAGTACTTC.

The rearrangement joins TRBV11-2 to TRBJ2-7, with D perhaps matching TRBD1 (6 bases). The CDR3 contains 14 residues. V lost 5 bases and J 2 bases, leaving 13 bases between the germline ends. CDR1 SGHAT and CDR2 FQNNGV come from the germline V gene. CDR3 nucleotide sequence: TGTGCCAGCAGCCCCCGGACAGCCCCCTACGAGCAGTACTTC. Protein: CASSPRTAPYEQYF.

The chain has TRBV6-5 and TRBJ2-1, with 7 bases aligning to TRBD1. This CDR3 comprises 13 residues. CDR1 MNHEY and CDR2 SVGAGI come from the germline V gene. The V and J ends lost 2 bases and 15 bases, in that order; junction bases with no gene match: 10. CDR3 bases: TGTGCCAGCAGTTACGGAACCGGGACAGATCTGTTCTTC. Its translation: CASSYGTGTDLFF.